This TCR beta chain was identified during a study of CD4 T cells in relation to SARS-CoV-2 and coronaviruses. Study overall: After about nine days of antigen culture, PBMC TCR beta CDR3s were sequenced. The restricting HLA molecule for shared crossreactive spike epitopes was mapped. The study, taken as a whole, reports: In around 60% of donors, memory CD4+ clonotypes crossrecognized SARS-CoV-2 and at least one common cold coronavirus spike.

Before the COVID-19 pandemic, during about 2011-2019, CD4+ T cells were taken from unexposed donors. The cells were cultured for 9 to 11 days before CD4+ T cells were isolated. As cell numbers allowed, unexposed-donor CD4+ T cells faced SARS-CoV-2 S/N and four cold-coronavirus spikes. The table lists this clone with a few counts. The antigen is undetermined. Data came from immunoSEQ multiplex PCR; TCRdb stores just in-frame clones and leaves some out. The profile covers 15,000 to 18,000 clones, with about four fifths appearing a single time and roughly 24% taken by the ten largest. The material sequenced was CD4+ T cells from PBMCs, cultured in vitro. The sequence came from a human donor in good health.

The CDR3 sequence: CASSQAPGGLNYGYTF. CDR3 in DNA: TGTGCCAGCAGCCAAGCCCCCGGGGGTCTGAACTATGGCTACACCTTC. This chain joins TRBV3-1 (or the pseudogene TRBV3-2) and TRBJ1-2; D may be TRBD1 (5 bases). The germline V gene has CDR1 LGHDT and CDR2 YNNKEL (reference sequence). The CDR3 covers 16 residues. Trimming cost V 1 base and J 2 bases, with 14 bases left between them.